Each of the 25 T cell receptor beta chains below was sequenced from the same sample in a study of blood T cell repertoires in COVID-19. The protocol was immunoSEQ multiplex PCR, while the TCRdb copy is restricted to in-frame clones and leaves out a portion. The table shows under 150,000 clones, with 90% occurring only once. The sample taken for sequencing was peripheral blood. The receptors shown here come from a woman in her fifties or sixties with acute or convalescent COVID-19.

The chain has TRBV5-1 and TRBJ1-6; 7 nucleotides align to TRBD1. The CDR3 is 15 amino acids. The trim removed 1 base at V and 10 bases at J, leaving 8 bases unmatched. The germline CDR1 and CDR2 sequences are SGHRS and YFSETQ. CDR3 protein: CASSLQTGQESPLHF. CDR3 sequence (DNA): TGCGCCAGCAGCTTGCAGACAGGGCAAGAATCACCCCTCCACTTT.

The V gene is TRBV6-5, the J gene TRBJ1-1; D is possibly TRBD1 (6 bases). Germline V gene sequence: CDR1 MNHEY, CDR2 SVGAGI. Trimming stripped 6 bases from V and 4 bases from J, with 9 bases between. The CDR3 spans 12 residues. Here the CDR3 DNA reads TGTGCCAGCAGAAGAGGGGGCACTGAAGCTTTCTTT. Its translation: CASRRGGTEAFF.

The chain has TRBV2 and TRBJ2-6; a possible D gene is TRBD2 (6 bases). Trimming stripped 6 bases from V and 2 bases from J, with 11 bases between. The CDR3 is made up of 15 amino acids. Germline-derived CDR1 and CDR2 are SNHLY and FYNNEI. CDR3 bases: TGTGCCAGCAGGCGGAGGGAAGCTGGGGCCAACGTCCTGACTTTC. This gives the protein CASRRREAGANVLTF.

This chain uses TRBV1 with TRBJ1-2; TRBD1 was called by the table and not checked on the DNA. TRBV1 is termed a pseudogene. The CDR3 loop spans 14 amino acids. The CDR3 protein is CTSSRDREAYGYTF. CDR3 DNA sequence: TGCACCAGCAGCCGGGACAGGGAGGCCTATGGCTACACCTTC.

This chain links TRBV28 with TRBJ2-1, with a possible D match to TRBD2 (6 bases). The CDR3 runs to 14 residues. The germline V gene has CDR1 MDHEN and CDR2 SYDVKM. V lost 5 bases, J lost 5 bases, and 13 bases lay in between. CDR3 sequence: CASSLGGGNNEQFF. CDR3 nucleotides: TGTGCCAGCAGTCTAGGCGGCGGGAACAATGAGCAGTTCTTC.

This clone was picked up one time. The V gene is TRBV28, the J gene TRBJ1-4; TRBD1 agrees at 8 bases. Trimming at V came to 2 bases and at J to 10 bases, leaving 9 bases not matched to a gene. This CDR3 comprises 15 residues. Germline values: CDR1 MDHEN, CDR2 SYDVKM. The CDR3 coding sequence is TGTGCCAGCAGTTTAGAGGCAGGGGGCTTTCGAAAACTGTTTTTT. It encodes CASSLEAGGFRKLFF.

V is TRBV2 and J is TRBJ2-7; 8 bases are shared with TRBD2. This CDR3 region has 16 residues. V was pared by 1 base and J by 4 bases, with 9 bases of the junction left unmatched. Germline V CDR1 and CDR2: SNHLY, FYNNEI. The chain's CDR3 is CASSEGWAGGKYEQYF. In nucleotides, the CDR3 is TGTGCCAGCAGTGAAGGATGGGCGGGGGGCAAATACGAGCAGTACTTC.

V usage is TRBV9 and J usage is TRBJ2-3, with 11 bases aligning to TRBD2. Unmatched junction bases numbered 3, after V lost 2 bases and J lost 4 bases. The CDR3 spans 15 residues. Per germline, CDR1 SGDLS and CDR2 YYNGEE. The CDR3 sequence: CASSVSGGASDTQYF. CDR3 nucleotides: TGTGCCAGCAGCGTTAGCGGGGGGGCTTCAGATACGCAGTATTTT. The complete variable domain, with remaining parts taken from reference TRBV9 and TRBJ2-3, reads DSGVTQTPKHLITATGQRVTLRCSPRSGDLSVYWYQQSLDQGLQFLIQYYNGEERAKGNILERFSAQQFPDLHSELNLSSLELGDSALYFCASSVSGGASDTQYFGPGTRLTVL.

The genes are TRBV30 and TRBJ1-1, with D perhaps TRBD1 (5 bases). The CDR3 runs 17 residues. V was clipped by 2 bases and J by 6 bases, with 25 bases between them. Germline CDR1 GTSNPN, CDR2 SVGIG (reference sequence). The chain's CDR3 is CAWSKGKMGIMGAEAFF. The CDR3, as DNA: TGTGCCTGGAGTAAGGGGAAGATGGGCATTATGGGCGCTGAAGCTTTCTTT.

With respect to this clone: Without the conserved terminal phenylalanine or tryptophan, this CDR3 likely stems from a read error. The DNA is omitted, as the CDR3 cannot be located on it reliably, and the CDR3 follows TCRdb's listing. The rearrangement links TRBV15 to TRBJ1-2. Germline V gene data show CDR1 as LNHNV and CDR2 as YYDKDF (reference sequence). With termini counted, the CDR3 has 12 amino acids. The CDR3 sequence is CATSRDQGTPHI.

This chain links TRBV4-2 with TRBJ2-3; D remains ambiguous. CDR1 LGHNA and CDR2 YNFKEQ come from the germline V gene. V was clipped by 6 bases and J by 0 bases, with 10 bases between them. The CDR3 is 14 residues long. CDR3 amino acids: CASRSPTSTDTQYF. DNA for the CDR3: TGTGCCAGCAGGTCCCCTACCAGCACAGATACGCAGTATTTT.

J is TRBJ2-3 and V is TRBV25-1; 9 positions match TRBD1. Looked up from germline, CDR1 is MGHDK and CDR2 is SYGVNS. Unmatched junction bases numbered 7, after V lost 2 bases and J lost 1 base. The CDR3 runs to 17 residues. For the CDR3, the DNA is TGTGCCAGCAGTGAACCCTACAGGGGGCTTGGCACAGATACGCAGTATTTT. As protein: CASSEPYRGLGTDTQYF.

The rearrangement joins TRBV19 to TRBJ1-1; 7 positions agree with TRBD1. This CDR3 region has 15 residues. Germline V gives CDR1 LNHDA, CDR2 SQIVND (reference sequence). Losses at the gene ends were 6 bases for V and 0 bases for J; bases not matched to a gene: 7. CDR3 bases: TGTGCCAGTAGGGACAGGCTTCTCATGAACACTGAAGCTTTCTTT. This codes for CASRDRLLMNTEAFF.

The gene calls are TRBV4-1 and TRBJ1-6, with D hard to call. CDR1 and CDR2 (germline): MGHRA, YSYEKL. CDR3 length equals 13 residues. Deletions cut 0 bases from V and 18 bases from J, with 15 bases between. The CDR3 sequence is CASSQDFGIPTHF. CDR3 nucleotide sequence: TGCGCCAGCAGCCAAGATTTCGGGATACCGACCCACTTT.

The chain couples TRBV6-5 to TRBJ2-1; D not certain. The germline V and J ends were trimmed by 6 bases and 0 bases, with 3 bases remaining between them. The CDR3 runs to 12 residues. Germline CDR1 and CDR2: MNHEY and SVGAGI. The CDR3 loop is CASRSSYNEQFF. In nucleotides, the CDR3 is TGTGCCAGCAGGAGCTCCTACAATGAGCAGTTCTTC.

The V call is TRBV9, the J call TRBJ2-1, with TRBD2 matching over 14 bases. The CDR3 covers 16 residues. The germline gives CDR1 SGDLS, CDR2 YYNGEE. V dropped 2 bases and J dropped 8; count of bases not matched to a gene: 6. The CDR3 loop is CASSVRTSGRLDEQFF. CDR3 coding DNA: TGTGCCAGCAGCGTTCGGACTAGCGGGAGGTTAGATGAGCAGTTCTTC.

V usage is TRBV4-2 and J usage is TRBJ2-4, with 11 bases that match TRBD2. The CDR3 sequence is 14 residues long. V shed 2 bases, J shed 8 bases, and the junction held 2 bases outside the gene matches. CDR1 is LGHNA and CDR2 is YNFKEQ in the germline V gene. This CDR3 reads CASSQTTSGDIQYF. In DNA, the CDR3 is TGTGCCAGCAGCCAAACGACTAGCGGGGACATTCAGTACTTC.

This chain's CDR3 is CAISKPRLRQVSGANVLTF. DNA of the CDR3: TGTGCCATCAGTAAACCTAGACTTCGACAGGTATCTGGGGCCAACGTCCTGACTTTC. The chain combines TRBV10-3 with TRBJ2-6, with D perhaps matching TRBD1 (6 bases). V was pared by 5 bases and J by 1 base, with 21 bases between. Germline loops: CDR1 ENHRY, CDR2 SYGVKD. The CDR3 consists of 19 residues.

The chain has TRBV10-3 and TRBJ1-1, with D perhaps TRBD1 (6 bases). This CDR3 has 15 amino acids. CDR1 and CDR2 from the germline V gene are ENHRY and SYGVKD. V was trimmed by 0 bases and J by 5 bases, leaving 13 bases between them. The CDR3 region is CAISESHRAGTEAFF. The DNA of the CDR3 is TGTGCCATCAGTGAGTCGCACAGGGCTGGGACTGAAGCTTTCTTT.

The chain employs TRBV5-1 and TRBJ2-3; possible D gene TRBD2, 5 bases. The CDR3 extends over 14 amino acids. The V gene lost 0 bases and the J gene lost 6 bases, with 11 bases spanning the gap. Looked up from germline, CDR1 is SGHRS and CDR2 is YFSETQ. CDR3 protein: CASSLEREKDTQYF. As DNA, the CDR3 is TGCGCCAGCAGCTTGGAGAGGGAGAAGGATACGCAGTATTTT.

On this clone itself: The germline gene is not matched at one end of the junction; a read error may be the cause. The rearrangement uses TRBV7-8 and TRBJ2-7, with 7 bases lining up with TRBD1. The CDR3 covers 15 residues. Germline V gene sequence: CDR1 SGHVS, CDR2 FQNEAQ. The CDR3 DNA reads TGTGCCAGCAGCTTCACGGGACAGAACTCCCACGAGCAGTACTTC. Its translation is CASSFTGQNSHEQYF. Full variable domain (rest looked up from reference TRBV7-8 and TRBJ2-7): GAGVSQSPRYKVAKRGQDVALRCDPISGHVSLFWYQQALGQGPEFLTYFQNEAQLDKSGLPSDRFFAERPEGSVSTLKIQRTQQEDSAVYLCASSFTGQNSHEQYFGPGTRLTVT.

The chain is built from TRBV5-1 and TRBJ1-2; 9 bases fit TRBD1. V shed 6 bases and J 3 bases; nucleotides not matched to a gene: 12. The CDR3 contains 16 residues. Germline V gene sequence: CDR1 SGHRS, CDR2 YFSETQ. The CDR3 region has the DNA TGCGCCAGCATCCCTACCCCGGGACAGGGATACTATGGCTACACCTTC. Translation: CASIPTPGQGYYGYTF.

The chain employs TRBV11-3 and TRBJ1-6; 7 positions agree with TRBD1. The CDR3 runs to 14 residues. Looked up from germline, CDR1 is SGHNT and CDR2 is YENEEA. V lost 5 bases to trimming and J lost 7 bases; unmatched junction nucleotides: 5. CDR3 bases: TGTGCCAGCAGCCGGGACAGCTTAAATTCACCCCTCCACTTT. It yields the protein CASSRDSLNSPLHF.

This clone has a single count. V and J are TRBV2 and TRBJ2-7, with 8 nucleotides matching TRBD2. The CDR3 has 14 amino acids. The ends lost 7 bases at V and 0 bases at J; junction bases unmatched: 5. Germline CDR1 and CDR2: SNHLY and FYNNEI. As DNA, the CDR3 is TGTGCCAGCAACCGGGAGGGGAGCTCCTACGAGCAGTACTTC. Amino acids: CASNREGSSYEQYF.

The V gene is TRBV6-5, the J gene TRBJ1-1, with a possible D match to TRBD1 (5 bases). V lost 5 bases to trimming and J lost 1 base, with 8 bases between them. The CDR3 is made up of 13 amino acids. The germline V gene has CDR1 MNHEY and CDR2 SVGAGI. CDR3 sequence: CASSRQKNTEAFF. CDR3 bases: TGTGCCAGCAGTAGACAGAAGAACACTGAAGCTTTCTTT.